The source of this T cell receptor beta chain is a study of blood T cells in healthy people across ages. The CDR3 is 15 residues long. In germline, CDR1 is SGDLS, CDR2 YYNGEE. With 2 bases removed from V and 0 bases from J, the gap between germline ends came to 11 bases. PCR was performed a second time for about 7 to 11 cycles using a sample-barcoded 5' primer and a J-beta primer mix. Each of the cDNA molecules was tagged by a template-switch adaptor with 12 random nucleotides. TCRdb analysed the 5' RACE reads with MiXCR anew, one entry per CDR3 protein. The table shows about 940,000 distinct CDR3 sequences, with about 48% occurring only once.

The specimen was blood. This chain connects TRBV9 to TRBJ1-1, with D hard to call. The TCR sequence derives from a young man in good health. Written as DNA, the CDR3 is TGTGCCAGCAGCGTGGTCGGCTCCATGAACACTGAAGCTTTCTTT. Its protein is CASSVVGSMNTEAFF. Full variable domain (missing parts from reference TRBV9 and TRBJ1-1): DSGVTQTPKHLITATGQRVTLRCSPRSGDLSVYWYQQSLDQGLQFLIQYYNGEERAKGNILERFSAQQFPDLHSELNLSSLELGDSALYFCASSVVGSMNTEAFFGQGTRLTVV.